The 4 T cell receptor beta chains given below trace back to one sample, sequenced in a study of blood T cells in healthy people across ages (dated by TCRdb to 2014 to 2015). The library was made by 5' RACE. Instrument used: Illumina HiSeq 2500. A second PCR of about 7 to 12 cycles was run with a J-beta primer mix and a sample-barcoded 5' primer. The public reads were reprocessed in TCRdb via fastp at Q25 and MiXCR, keeping in-frame beta chains. Every CDR3 protein is listed once, alongside the most common genes and DNA of its rows. The sample profile shows 800,000 to 950,000 distinct CDR3 sequences; around 48% of them were found once. The ten largest clones represent roughly 13% of the sample. Material for sequencing was blood. The receptor set was obtained from a young man in good health.

This clonotype was counted once. This chain uses TRBV7-8 with TRBJ2-1; D perhaps matches TRBD2 (5 bases). With 2 bases removed from V and 5 bases from J, the gap between germline ends came to 10 bases. The CDR3 is 14 amino acids. Germline values: CDR1 SGHVS, CDR2 FQNEAQ. This CDR3 reads CASSLSSGDNEQFF. The DNA for the CDR3 is TGTGCCAGCAGCTTATCGTCCGGGGACAATGAGCAGTTCTTC.

This chain uses TRBV28 with TRBJ1-5, with 8 bases that match TRBD1. This CDR3 contains 15 residues. CDR1 and CDR2 (germline): MDHEN, SYDVKM. After removal of 5 bases from V and 7 bases from J, the junction contained 10 bases not matched to a gene. The CDR3 loop is CASSHADRVKQPQHF. In nucleotides, the CDR3 is TGTGCCAGCAGTCACGCGGACAGGGTTAAACAGCCCCAGCATTTT.

The gene calls are TRBV2 and TRBJ1-2; D remains ambiguous. The CDR3 has 14 amino acids. Per germline, CDR1 SNHLY and CDR2 FYNNEI. V was clipped by 2 bases and J by 7 bases, with 14 bases between them. CDR3 nucleotide sequence: TGTGCCAGCAGTGAAACGTTTCTAACTATTGGCTACACCTTC. It codes for CASSETFLTIGYTF.

Regarding this clonotype: Since a much larger clone is just one base distant, this may be a read error. The chain employs TRBV12-3 or TRBV12-4 and TRBJ2-1; D possibly corresponds to TRBD1 (6 bases). The CDR3 has 13 residues. V gave up 6 bases and J gave up 10 bases, with 16 bases separating them. The CDR3, as DNA: TGTGCCAGCAGCTACCTGGGTAGGGGGGAGCAGTTCTTC. Translation: CASSYLGRGEQFF.